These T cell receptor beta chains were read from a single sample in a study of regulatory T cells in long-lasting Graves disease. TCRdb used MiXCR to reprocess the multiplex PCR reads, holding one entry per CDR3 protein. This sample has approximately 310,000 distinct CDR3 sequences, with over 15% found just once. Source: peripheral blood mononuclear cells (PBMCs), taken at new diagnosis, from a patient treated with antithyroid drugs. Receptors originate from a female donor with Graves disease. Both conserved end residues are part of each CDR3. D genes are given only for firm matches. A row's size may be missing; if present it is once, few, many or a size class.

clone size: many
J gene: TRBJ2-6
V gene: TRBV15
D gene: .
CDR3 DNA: TGTGCCACCAGCAGTCCAGGTGGGGCTGGGGCCAACGTCCTGACTTTC
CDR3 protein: CATSSPGGAGANVLTF

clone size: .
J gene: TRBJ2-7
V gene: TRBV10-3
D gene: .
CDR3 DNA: TGTGCCATCAGTGAGGTGGGCTACGAGCAGTACTTC
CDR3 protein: CAISEVGYEQYF

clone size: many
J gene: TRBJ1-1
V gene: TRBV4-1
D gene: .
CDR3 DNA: TGCGCCAGCAGCCAAGGTCAAGGGGTTAACACTGAAGCTTTCTTT
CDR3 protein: CASSQGQGVNTEAFF

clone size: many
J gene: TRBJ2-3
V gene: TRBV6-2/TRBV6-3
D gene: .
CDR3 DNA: TGTGCCAGCAGAAAGGGGGGCACAGATACGCAGTATTTT
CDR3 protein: CASRKGGTDTQYF

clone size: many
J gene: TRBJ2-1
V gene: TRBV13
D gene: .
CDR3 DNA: TGTGCCAGCAGCCCTTCGACTATCGAGCAGTTCTTC
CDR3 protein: CASSPSTIEQFF

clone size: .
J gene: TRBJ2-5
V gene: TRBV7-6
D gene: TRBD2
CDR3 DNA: TGTGCTAGCAGGCCTAGCGGGAACTCTCCCCCCTTC
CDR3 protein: CASRPSGNSPPF

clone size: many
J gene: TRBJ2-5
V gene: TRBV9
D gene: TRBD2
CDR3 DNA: TGTGCCAGCAGCGTAGACATTAGCGGGGGAAGAAAAGAGACCCAGTACTTC
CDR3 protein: CASSVDISGGRKETQYF

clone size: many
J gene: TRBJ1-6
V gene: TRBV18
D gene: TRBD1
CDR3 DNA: TGTGCCAGCTCACTGCAGGGGACAGCTCGTAATTCACCCCTCCACTTT
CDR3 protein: CASSLQGTARNSPLHF

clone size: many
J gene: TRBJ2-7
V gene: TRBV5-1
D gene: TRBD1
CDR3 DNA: TGCGCCAGCAGCTATGGGACAGCCCAAGGACTCTACGAGCAGTACTTC
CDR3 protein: CASSYGTAQGLYEQYF

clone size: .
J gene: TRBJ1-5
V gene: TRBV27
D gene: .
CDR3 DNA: TGTGCCAGCAGTTCTTCAGGGAAAGCTCAGCCCCAGCATTTT
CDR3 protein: CASSSSGKAQPQHF

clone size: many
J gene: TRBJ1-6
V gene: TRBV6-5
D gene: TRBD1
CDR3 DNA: TGTGCCAGCAGTTACTCGACTGGACAGGGGCCGAGCTCCTATAATTCACCCCTCCACTTT
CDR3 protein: CASSYSTGQGPSSYNSPLHF

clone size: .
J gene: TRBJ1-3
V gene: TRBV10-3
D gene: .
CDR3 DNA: TGTGCCATTAGTGATATAGGGTTTGGAAACACCATATATTTT
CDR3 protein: CAISDIGFGNTIYF

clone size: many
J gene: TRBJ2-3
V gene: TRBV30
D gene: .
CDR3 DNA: TGTGCCTGGAGTGTCCTAGCGACAGATACGCAGTATTTT
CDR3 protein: CAWSVLATDTQYF

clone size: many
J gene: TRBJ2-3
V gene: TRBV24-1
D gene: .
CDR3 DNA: TGTGCCACCAGTGATATAGAGAGAGATACGCAGTATTTT
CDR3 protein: CATSDIERDTQYF

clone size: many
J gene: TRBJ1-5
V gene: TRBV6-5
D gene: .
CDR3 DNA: TGTGCCAGCAGTTTCCAATTCGGGGCAGGTCAGCCCCAGCATTTT
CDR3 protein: CASSFQFGAGQPQHF

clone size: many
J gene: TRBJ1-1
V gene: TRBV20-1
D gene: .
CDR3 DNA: TGCAGTGCTGTAGGGGGGCCAGGTACTGAAGCTTTCTTT
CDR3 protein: CSAVGGPGTEAFF

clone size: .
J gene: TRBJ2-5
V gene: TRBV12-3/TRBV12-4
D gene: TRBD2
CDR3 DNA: TGTGCCAGCAGTTTCCGACTAGCGGGAGGGGAGACCCAGTACTTC
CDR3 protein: CASSFRLAGGETQYF

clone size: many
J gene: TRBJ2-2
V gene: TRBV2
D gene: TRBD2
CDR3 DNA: TGTGCCAGCAGTGAAAGGGTTAGCGGGAAGGGCATCGGGGAGCTGTTTTTT
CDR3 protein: CASSERVSGKGIGELFF

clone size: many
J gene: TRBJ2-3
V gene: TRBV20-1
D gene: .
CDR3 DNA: TGCAGTGGAGAGCTGGGGGCCAACTGGGGAGATACGCAGTATTTT
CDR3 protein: CSGELGANWGDTQYF

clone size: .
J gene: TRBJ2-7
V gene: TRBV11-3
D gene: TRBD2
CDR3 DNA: TGTGCCAGCAGCTTAGACCGGGAGGGCCAATCCGAGCAGTACTTC
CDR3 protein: CASSLDREGQSEQYF

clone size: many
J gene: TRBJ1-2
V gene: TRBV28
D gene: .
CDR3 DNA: TGTGCCAGCAGCCCAGGGCTGAGAGGCTACACCTTC
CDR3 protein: CASSPGLRGYTF

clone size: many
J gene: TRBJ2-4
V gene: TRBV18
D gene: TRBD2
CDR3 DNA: TGTGCCAGCTCACCACAGGCGGGAGCCACAAACATTCAGTACTTC
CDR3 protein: CASSPQAGATNIQYF

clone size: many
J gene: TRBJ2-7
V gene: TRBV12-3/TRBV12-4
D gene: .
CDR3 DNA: TGTGCCAGCAGGGGCGGACGCTCCTACGAGCAGTACTTC
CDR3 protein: CASRGGRSYEQYF

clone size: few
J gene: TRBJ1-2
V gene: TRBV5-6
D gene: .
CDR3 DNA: TGTGCCAGCAGCTTCGTACAGGCTGCCGGTGGCTACACCTTC
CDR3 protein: CASSFVQAAGGYTF

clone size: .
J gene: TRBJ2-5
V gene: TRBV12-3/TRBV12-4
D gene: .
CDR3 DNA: TGTGCCAGCAGTCCGGACGGAGAAGAGACCCAGTACTTC
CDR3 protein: CASSPDGEETQYF

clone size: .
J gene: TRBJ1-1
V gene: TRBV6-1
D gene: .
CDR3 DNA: TGTGCCAGCAGTGAAAGTGCAGAGAACACTGAAGCTTTCTTT
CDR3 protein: CASSESAENTEAFF

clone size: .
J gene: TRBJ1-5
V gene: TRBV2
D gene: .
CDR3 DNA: TGTGCCAGCAGGGGGGATTTTGTCGGCAATCAGCCCCAGCATTTT
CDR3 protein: CASRGDFVGNQPQHF

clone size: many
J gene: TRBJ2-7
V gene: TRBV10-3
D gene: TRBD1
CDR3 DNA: TGTGCCATCAGTGAGACCCGTTCGGGACAGGGGTACGAGCAGTACTTC
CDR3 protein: CAISETRSGQGYEQYF

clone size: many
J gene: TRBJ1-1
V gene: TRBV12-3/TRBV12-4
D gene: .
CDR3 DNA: TGTGCCAGCAGTTTAGTGGAGGAAGTAAACACTGAAGCTTTCTTT
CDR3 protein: CASSLVEEVNTEAFF

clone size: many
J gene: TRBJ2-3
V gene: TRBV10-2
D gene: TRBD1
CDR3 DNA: TGCGCCAGCAGTGAAACTAACAGGGGGACGCCCGGAGATACGCAGTATTTT
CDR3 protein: CASSETNRGTPGDTQYF

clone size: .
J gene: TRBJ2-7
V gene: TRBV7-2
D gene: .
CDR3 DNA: TGTGCCAGCAGCTTAGGGGGGGGCATGTCCTACGAGCAGTACTTC
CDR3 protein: CASSLGGGMSYEQYF

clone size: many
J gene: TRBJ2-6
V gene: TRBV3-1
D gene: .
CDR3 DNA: TGTGCCAGCAGCCGACAGGGAGGTGGGGCCAACGTCCTGACTTTC
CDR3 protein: CASSRQGGGANVLTF

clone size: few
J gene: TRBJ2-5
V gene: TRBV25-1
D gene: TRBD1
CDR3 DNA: TGTGCCAGCAGTGAATTTAGAGACAGGGTCGTTCAGACCCAGTACTTC
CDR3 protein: CASSEFRDRVVQTQYF

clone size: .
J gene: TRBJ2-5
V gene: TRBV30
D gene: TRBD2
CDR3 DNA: TGTGCCTGGAGTGTGGGGACTAGCGGGAGCTACGAGACCCAGTACTTC
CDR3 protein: CAWSVGTSGSYETQYF

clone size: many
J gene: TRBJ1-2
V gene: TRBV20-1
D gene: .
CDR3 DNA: TGCAGTGCTAGAGATGGCCTATTGGACAGAAGCGATGATGGCTACACCTTC
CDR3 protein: CSARDGLLDRSDDGYTF

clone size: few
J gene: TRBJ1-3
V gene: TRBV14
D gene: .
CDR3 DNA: TGTGCCAGCAGCCAAGACTTTGGAGGGTTTGCTGGAAACACCATATATTTT
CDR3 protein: CASSQDFGGFAGNTIYF

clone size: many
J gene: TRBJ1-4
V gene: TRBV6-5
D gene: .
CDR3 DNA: TGTGCCAGCAGTTACCATCCTGAAAAACTGTTTTTT
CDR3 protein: CASSYHPEKLFF

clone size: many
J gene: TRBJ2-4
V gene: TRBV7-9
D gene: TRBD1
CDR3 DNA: TGTGCCAGCAGCCTCCCGGAGACAGGGGATCCGGAAAACATTCAGTACTTC
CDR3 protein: CASSLPETGDPENIQYF

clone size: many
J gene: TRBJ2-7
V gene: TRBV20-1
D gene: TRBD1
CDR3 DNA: TGCAGTGCTAGCGGGACAGGGTACGAGCAGTACTTC
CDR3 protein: CSASGTGYEQYF

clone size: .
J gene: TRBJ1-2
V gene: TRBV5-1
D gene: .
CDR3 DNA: TGCGCCAGCAGCCCCGGGCAACCTAACTATGGCTACACCTTC
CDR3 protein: CASSPGQPNYGYTF

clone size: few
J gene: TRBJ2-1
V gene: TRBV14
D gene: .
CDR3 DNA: TGTGCCAGCAGCCCGGAACTGGCTGGTGAGCAGTTCTTC
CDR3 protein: CASSPELAGEQFF

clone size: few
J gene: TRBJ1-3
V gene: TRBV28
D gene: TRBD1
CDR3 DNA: TGTGCCAGCACCTTAGGGACAGGACGAAGTCAGTACGGAAACACCATATATTTT
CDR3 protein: CASTLGTGRSQYGNTIYF

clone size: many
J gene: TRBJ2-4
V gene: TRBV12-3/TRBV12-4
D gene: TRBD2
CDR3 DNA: TGTGCCAGCAGTCGGACTAGCGGGAGGGCCAAAAACATTCAGTACTTC
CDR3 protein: CASSRTSGRAKNIQYF

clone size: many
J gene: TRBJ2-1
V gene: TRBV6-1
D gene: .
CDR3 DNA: TGTGCCAGCAGTCACCCTCCCGACAGGACAAATGAGCAGTTCTTC
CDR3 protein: CASSHPPDRTNEQFF

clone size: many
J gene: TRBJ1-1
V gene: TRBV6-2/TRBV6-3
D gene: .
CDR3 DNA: TGTGCCAGCAGTGATACCGGGACCGCAAACACTGAAGCTTTCTTT
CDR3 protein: CASSDTGTANTEAFF

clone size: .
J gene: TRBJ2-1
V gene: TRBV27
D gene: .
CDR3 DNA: TGTGCCAGCAGCACAGGGATCCCCTACAATGAGCAGTTCTTC
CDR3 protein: CASSTGIPYNEQFF

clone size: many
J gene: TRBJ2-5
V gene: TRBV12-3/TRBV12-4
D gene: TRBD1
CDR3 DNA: TGTGCCAGCAGCCCAATGTCGACAGGGGAGACCCAGTACTTC
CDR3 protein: CASSPMSTGETQYF

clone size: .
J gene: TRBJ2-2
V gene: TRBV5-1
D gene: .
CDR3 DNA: TGCGCCAGCAGCTTGGAGGGGGATTCCACCGGGGAGCTGTTTTTT
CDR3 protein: CASSLEGDSTGELFF

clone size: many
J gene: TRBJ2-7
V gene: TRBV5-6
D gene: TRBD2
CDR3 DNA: TGTGCCAGCAGCCCGGGACTAGCGGGAGGCATACCCCCCTACGAGCAGTACTTC
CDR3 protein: CASSPGLAGGIPPYEQYF

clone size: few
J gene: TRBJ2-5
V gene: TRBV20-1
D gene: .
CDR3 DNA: TGCAGTGCTCAAGCAGGGTCGAGTGGGGGAGAGACCCAGTACTTC
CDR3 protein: CSAQAGSSGGETQYF

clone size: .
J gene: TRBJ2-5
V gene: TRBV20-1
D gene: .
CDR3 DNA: TGCAGTGCTAGTTCTTGGGGTTCTCAAGAGACCCAGTACTTC
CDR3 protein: CSASSWGSQETQYF

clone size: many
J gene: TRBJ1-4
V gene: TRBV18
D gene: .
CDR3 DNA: TGTGCCAGCTCCGCTCGTGGGACTAATGAAAAACTGTTTTTT
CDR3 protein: CASSARGTNEKLFF

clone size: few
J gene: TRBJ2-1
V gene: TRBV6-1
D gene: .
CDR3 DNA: TGTGCCAGCAGTGAGATTATAGATGAGCAGTTCTTC
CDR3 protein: CASSEIIDEQFF

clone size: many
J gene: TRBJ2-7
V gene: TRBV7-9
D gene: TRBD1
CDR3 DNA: TGTGCCAGCAGCTTAGCCGGGACAGGGGGCGGCGAGCAGTACTTC
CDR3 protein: CASSLAGTGGGEQYF

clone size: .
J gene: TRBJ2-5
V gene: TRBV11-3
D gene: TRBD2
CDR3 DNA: TGTGCCAGCAGCTTAACCTTCTTCTCCCGACTAGCGGGAGGGCCGGGGGAAATGGAGACCCAGTACTTC
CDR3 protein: CASSLTFFSRLAGGPGEMETQYF

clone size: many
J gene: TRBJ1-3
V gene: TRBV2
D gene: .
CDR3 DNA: TGTGCCAGCAGTCCCGTCGGTAGAAACACCATATATTTT
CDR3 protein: CASSPVGRNTIYF

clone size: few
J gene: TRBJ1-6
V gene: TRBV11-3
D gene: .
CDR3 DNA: TGTGCCAGCAGCTTCTCGACAGGACGATACGATTTCTCCTATAATTCACCCCTCCACTTT
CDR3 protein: CASSFSTGRYDFSYNSPLHF

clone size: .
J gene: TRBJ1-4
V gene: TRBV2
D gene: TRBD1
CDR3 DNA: TGTGCCAGCAGTGAAGGGACAGGGGCAACTAATGAAAAACTGTTTTTT
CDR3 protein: CASSEGTGATNEKLFF

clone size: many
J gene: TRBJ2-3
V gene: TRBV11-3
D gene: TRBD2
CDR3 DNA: TGTGCCAGCAGCTTAGCCGGCGGAGTAGCGGGAGCCACGCAGTATTTT
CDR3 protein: CASSLAGGVAGATQYF

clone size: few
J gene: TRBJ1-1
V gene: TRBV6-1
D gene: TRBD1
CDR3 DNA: TGTGCCACCGACAGGGATCCTATGAACACTGAAGCTTTCTTT
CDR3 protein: CATDRDPMNTEAFF